The rows below give T cell receptor beta chains drawn from one sample of a study of beta chain features in type 1 diabetes. This table comes from immunoSEQ multiplex PCR, and its TCRdb copy is limited to in-frame clones, with some not included. The data hold 600,000 to 700,000 clones, with around 12% observed a single time. The sample consisted of naive CD4+ T cells from blood. Receptor source: a man aged 25 to 40 with type 1 diabetes. Both conserved end residues are part of each CDR3. D genes are given only for firm matches. Only some rows state a clone size, as once, few, many or a class for expanded clones.

>TRBJ1-5|.|TRBV7-2|TRBD1|14
TGTGCCAGCAGCTTCGGACAGGGAGCCCAGCCCCAGCATTTT
CASSFGQGAQPQHF
>TRBJ1-3|.|TRBV9|.|15
TGTGCCAGCAGCGTAGCTTCGTCCTCTGGAAACACCATATATTTT
CASSVASSSGNTIYF
>TRBJ1-1|.|TRBV9|.|13
TGTGCCAGCAGCGTAGTTTATGGCACTGAAGCTTTCTTT
CASSVVYGTEAFF
>TRBJ1-4|few|TRBV30|TRBD1|16
TGTGCCTGGAGTGGAATAGCGACAGGGGAACGTGAAAAACTGTTTTTT
CAWSGIATGEREKLFF
>TRBJ1-1|.|TRBV25-1|.|15
TGTGCCAGCAGTGAATCTGGTGGAACGTCCACTGAAGCTTTCTTT
CASSESGGTSTEAFF
>TRBJ2-5|few|TRBV29-1|TRBD1|13
TGCAGCGGTGGGAAACAGGGGGGCGAGACCCAGTACTTC
CSGGKQGGETQYF
>TRBJ1-1|.|TRBV4-3|.|15
TGCGCCAGCAGCCAAGAATACGGGGACACCATGGGAGCTTTCTTT
CASSQEYGDTMGAFF
>TRBJ2-7|few|TRBV5-4|TRBD1|14
TGTGCCAGCAGCCCACGACAGGGGAACTACGAGCAGTACTTC
CASSPRQGNYEQYF
>TRBJ2-3|.|TRBV6-5|.|15
TGTGCCAGCAGCGCGGGATTACCTAGCACAGATACGCAGTATTTT
CASSAGLPSTDTQYF
>TRBJ1-2|.|TRBV4-3|TRBD1|15
TGCGCCAGCAGCCAGAGGACAGGGATTGACTATGGCTACACCTTC
CASSQRTGIDYGYTF
>TRBJ2-1|.|TRBV2|TRBD2|16
TGTGCCAGCACCCGACTGGCGAGCGGGGACTACAATGAGCAGTTCTTC
CASTRLASGDYNEQFF
>TRBJ2-5|.|TRBV4-2|TRBD1|15
TGTGCCAGCAGCCAAGGAGGACAGGGACAAGAGACCCAGTACTTC
CASSQGGQGQETQYF
>TRBJ2-6|.|TRBV30|.|17
TGTGCCTGGAGTGTACGGGGGGCTCCGTCTGGGGCCAACGTCCTGACTTTC
CAWSVRGAPSGANVLTF
>TRBJ1-2|.|TRBV10-3|TRBD1|12
TGTGCCATCAGTTCCTACAGGGGAGGCTACACCTTC
CAISSYRGGYTF
>TRBJ1-2|.|TRBV6-1|.|13
TGTGCCAGCAGTCCCGGGACACCAATCAACTACACCTTC
CASSPGTPINYTF
>TRBJ2-3|few|TRBV7-9|.|13
TGTGCCAGCAGCCCCAGACAGACGAGAACGCAGTATTTT
CASSPRQTRTQYF
>TRBJ2-5|.|TRBV19|.|13
TGTGCCAGTAGTATATTGGGGGAAGAGACCCAGTACTTC
CASSILGEETQYF
>TRBJ1-4|.|TRBV9|TRBD1|14
TGTGCCAGCAGCGGGGACAGGGAAGGTGAAAAACTGTTTTTT
CASSGDREGEKLFF
>TRBJ1-2|few|TRBV7-2|.|15
TGTGCCAGCAGCTTAGGTGGGGCGTCTAACTATGGCTACACCTTC
CASSLGGASNYGYTF
>TRBJ2-6|.|TRBV7-2|.|14
TGTGCCAGCAGCCAAACCTCTGGGGCCAACGTCCTGACTTTC
CASSQTSGANVLTF
>TRBJ2-7|few|TRBV7-6|.|18
TGTGCCAGCAGCTCCGCGTTAGGCAGGCAGGGAAGCTCCTACGAGCAGTACTTC
CASSSALGRQGSSYEQYF
>TRBJ1-4|few|TRBV28|TRBD1|16
TGTGCCAGCAGTGCTCGACAGGGGACGGCGATTGAAAAACTGTTTTTT
CASSARQGTAIEKLFF
>TRBJ1-1|few|TRBV7-9|.|13
TGTGCCAGCAGCGGCCAAGTGAACACTGAAGCTTTCTTT
CASSGQVNTEAFF
>TRBJ2-7|few|TRBV5-1|TRBD1|15
TGCGCCAGCAGTTCCCCTTCCCAGGGGGCAGGGGAGCAGTACTTC
CASSSPSQGAGEQYF
>TRBJ2-3|.|TRBV9|.|12
TGTGCCAGCAACCGGTTGGCAGATACGCAGTATTTT
CASNRLADTQYF
>TRBJ2-5|few|TRBV5-6|TRBD1|14
TGTGCCAGCAGCAACAGGGGGCTGTGGGAGACCCAGTACTTC
CASSNRGLWETQYF
>TRBJ2-4|.|TRBV25-1|.|11
TGTGCCAGCAGTGAATATGTCATTCAGTACTTC
CASSEYVIQYF
>TRBJ2-7|few|TRBV4-2|.|14
TGTGCCAGCAGCCAAGAGGGGGTTTCCTACGAGCAGTACTTC
CASSQEGVSYEQYF
>TRBJ2-1|few|TRBV7-9|.|18
TGTGCCAGCAGCGGACCCTCCAGGGAAGGGAACTCCTACAATGAGCAGTTCTTC
CASSGPSREGNSYNEQFF
>TRBJ2-2|.|TRBV2|TRBD1|15
TGTGCCAGCAGTGAAAGGGACAGGAACACCGGGGAGCTGTTTTTT
CASSERDRNTGELFF
>TRBJ1-2|few|TRBV6-5|.|13
TGTGCCAGCCGGGCAGGGTCGAACTATGGCTACACCTTC
CASRAGSNYGYTF
>TRBJ2-3|few|TRBV29-1|.|19
TGCAGCGTTGAAGATCCGGGGCGGGCAGCCGCCCGCTCCACAGATACGCAGTATTTT
CSVEDPGRAAARSTDTQYF
>TRBJ2-4|few|TRBV5-4|.|14
TGTGCCAGCAGCTTGGGTAGCAGGGAGGACATTCAGTACTTC
CASSLGSREDIQYF
>TRBJ1-3|few|TRBV7-6|.|16
TGTGCCAGCAGCTTAGCGAACACAGGGTCTGGAAACACCATATATTTT
CASSLANTGSGNTIYF
>TRBJ2-4|.|TRBV4-3|TRBD2|18
TGCGCCAGCAGCCAAGCTAGCGGGGGGGATCTAGCCAAAAACATTCAGTACTTC
CASSQASGGDLAKNIQYF
>TRBJ1-1|few|TRBV7-2|.|18
TGTGCCAGCAGCTTAGCGCGTGGTAATTTGGCCGACCTGGCTGAAGCTTTCTTT
CASSLARGNLADLAEAFF